These T cell receptor beta chains were read from a single sample in a study of T-cell reconstitution after alpha-beta-depleted transplantation in children. TCRdb re-analysed the PCR reads in MiXCR, keeping a single row per CDR3 protein. The sample lists some 390,000 distinct CDR3 sequences; roughly 20% were seen once. The sample consisted of PBMCs from the stem cell graft donor, taken from the stem cell graft. These receptor sequences come from a human donor who donated a stem cell graft to a child with acute myeloid leukemia. CDR3s include the opening cysteine and the closing phenylalanine or tryptophan. Each record gives: clone size, V gene, J gene, D gene, CDR3 protein, CDR3 DNA. D genes are given only for firm matches. A clone size is listed for some rows: how often the clone was seen (once, few, many), or a class if it is expanded.

abundance: .; v_gene: TRBV3-1; j_gene: TRBJ2-7; d_gene: .; CDR3aa: CASSQVASLAYEQYF; CDR3nt: TGTGCCAGCAGCCAAGTTGCTAGTTTGGCCTACGAGCAGTACTTC
abundance: many; v_gene: TRBV20-1; j_gene: TRBJ2-1; d_gene: .; CDR3aa: CSEGLGNEQFF; CDR3nt: TGCAGTGAAGGCCTTGGCAATGAGCAGTTCTTC
abundance: few; v_gene: TRBV18; j_gene: TRBJ2-7; d_gene: .; CDR3aa: CASSPIGDGGYEQYF; CDR3nt: TGTGCCAGCTCACCGATTGGTGACGGAGGCTACGAGCAGTACTTC
abundance: .; v_gene: TRBV24-1; j_gene: TRBJ2-3; d_gene: TRBD2; CDR3aa: CATAGTSGRDTQYF; CDR3nt: TGTGCCACCGCAGGGACTAGCGGGAGAGATACGCAGTATTTT
abundance: .; v_gene: TRBV20-1; j_gene: TRBJ2-1; d_gene: .; CDR3aa: CSATGRMQFF; CDR3nt: TGCAGTGCTACTGGCAGAATGCAGTTCTTC
abundance: .; v_gene: TRBV4-1; j_gene: TRBJ2-2; d_gene: .; CDR3aa: CASSHAGRGSAGELFF; CDR3nt: TGCGCCAGCAGCCACGCCGGGCGAGGTTCCGCCGGGGAGCTGTTTTTT
abundance: few; v_gene: TRBV28; j_gene: TRBJ2-1; d_gene: .; CDR3aa: CASSPRDYNEQFF; CDR3nt: TGTGCCAGCAGTCCCCGGGACTACAATGAGCAGTTCTTC
abundance: many; v_gene: TRBV5-1; j_gene: TRBJ2-1; d_gene: .; CDR3aa: CASRTGGKIDEQFF; CDR3nt: TGCGCCAGCAGGACTGGCGGGAAGATCGATGAGCAGTTCTTC
abundance: many; v_gene: TRBV21-1; j_gene: TRBJ1-5; d_gene: .; CDR3aa: CASSNNQPQHF; CDR3nt: TGTGCCAGCAGCAACAATCAGCCCCAGCATTTT
abundance: few; v_gene: TRBV11-2; j_gene: TRBJ1-4; d_gene: .; CDR3aa: CASSSLSGRPNEKLFF; CDR3nt: TGTGCCAGCAGCTCATTATCCGGACGACCAAATGAAAAACTGTTTTTT
abundance: once; v_gene: TRBV30; j_gene: TRBJ2-1; d_gene: TRBD2; CDR3aa: CAWIKPGLAPYNEQFF; CDR3nt: TGTGCCTGGATCAAACCGGGACTAGCTCCCTACAATGAGCAGTTCTTC
abundance: few; v_gene: TRBV3-1; j_gene: TRBJ2-1; d_gene: TRBD2; CDR3aa: CASSQENGLAQYNEQFF; CDR3nt: TGTGCCAGCAGCCAAGAGAACGGACTAGCTCAATACAATGAGCAGTTCTTC
abundance: few; v_gene: TRBV15; j_gene: TRBJ2-5; d_gene: .; CDR3aa: CATSEGRDQETQYF; CDR3nt: TGTGCCACCAGCGAGGGCAGGGATCAAGAGACCCAGTACTTC
abundance: .; v_gene: TRBV24-1; j_gene: TRBJ2-1; d_gene: TRBD2; CDR3aa: CATSEASGRDEQFF; CDR3nt: TGTGCCACCAGTGAAGCTAGCGGGAGAGATGAGCAGTTCTTC
abundance: .; v_gene: TRBV7-9; j_gene: TRBJ2-1; d_gene: TRBD2; CDR3aa: CASSQTSGRRLYNEQFF; CDR3nt: TGTGCCAGCAGCCAGACTAGCGGGAGGCGCCTATACAATGAGCAGTTCTTC
abundance: .; v_gene: TRBV4-2; j_gene: TRBJ2-7; d_gene: TRBD1; CDR3aa: CASSHLTGGNEQYF; CDR3nt: TGTGCCAGCAGCCACCTGACAGGGGGGAACGAGCAGTACTTC
abundance: few; v_gene: TRBV4-3; j_gene: TRBJ2-7; d_gene: .; CDR3aa: CASSQDRILLYEQYF; CDR3nt: TGCGCCAGCAGCCAAGATCGTATCCTATTATACGAGCAGTACTTC
abundance: many; v_gene: TRBV9; j_gene: TRBJ2-3; d_gene: TRBD1; CDR3aa: CASSPRGQGESDTQYF; CDR3nt: TGTGCCAGCAGCCCAAGGGGACAGGGGGAGTCAGATACGCAGTATTTT
abundance: few; v_gene: TRBV6-4; j_gene: TRBJ1-3; d_gene: TRBD1; CDR3aa: CASPGTDNSGNTIYF; CDR3nt: TGTGCCAGCCCCGGGACAGATAACTCTGGAAACACCATATATTTT
abundance: .; v_gene: TRBV5-1; j_gene: TRBJ1-1; d_gene: .; CDR3aa: CASSLAGMRTEAFF; CDR3nt: TGCGCCAGCAGCTTGGCGGGGATGCGGACTGAAGCTTTCTTT
abundance: few; v_gene: TRBV10-1; j_gene: TRBJ2-2; d_gene: .; CDR3aa: CASSDPGVNTGELFF; CDR3nt: TGCGCCAGCAGTGATCCAGGGGTAAACACCGGGGAGCTGTTTTTT
abundance: .; v_gene: TRBV28; j_gene: TRBJ2-1; d_gene: TRBD2; CDR3aa: CASTMAGAGVFF; CDR3nt: TGTGCCAGCACAATGGCGGGAGCGGGAGTGTTCTTC